This T cell receptor (beta chain) was recovered during a study of cytomegalovirus exposure and HLA in healthy donors. V shed 2 bases and J shed 2 bases, with 9 bases lying between them. Germline CDR1 and CDR2: SGHTA and FQGNSA. The CDR3 length is 14 residues. The PCR ran on 60 Vbeta and 13 Jbeta primers. Sequencing used immunoSEQ multiplex PCR; TCRdb keeps in-frame clones, though not all of them. Of 150,000 to 200,000 clones detected, 77% appear once; the ten largest clones hold approximately 2.3%. The sample taken for sequencing was PBMCs. This TCR came from a man over 45 in good health and CMV-seropositive. The chain links TRBV7-2 to TRBJ1-2, with a tentative D call TRBD1 (5 bases). Written as DNA, the CDR3 is TGTGCCAGCAGCTTAAATCGACAGAACTATGGCTACACCTTC. Translation: CASSLNRQNYGYTF.